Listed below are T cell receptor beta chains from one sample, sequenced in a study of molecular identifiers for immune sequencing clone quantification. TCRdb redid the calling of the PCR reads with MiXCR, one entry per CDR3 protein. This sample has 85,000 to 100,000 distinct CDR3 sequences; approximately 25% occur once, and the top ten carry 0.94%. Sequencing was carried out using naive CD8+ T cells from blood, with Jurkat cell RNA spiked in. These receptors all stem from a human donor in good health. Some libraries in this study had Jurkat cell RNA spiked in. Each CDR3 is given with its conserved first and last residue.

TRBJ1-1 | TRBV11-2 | CASSSSMPGTEAFF
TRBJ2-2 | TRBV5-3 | CASSLASVELFF
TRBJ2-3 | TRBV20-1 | CSAASLTSGEGGTDTQYF
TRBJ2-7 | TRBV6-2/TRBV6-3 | CASSYTSGFNYLYEQYF
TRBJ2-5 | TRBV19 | CASSPWTSGGPLAQYF
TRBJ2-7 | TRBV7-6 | CASSQGDSHRSYEQYF
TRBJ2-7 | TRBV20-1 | CSARAPGTGGYEQYF
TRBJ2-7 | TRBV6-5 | CASSYSGYGSSYEQYF
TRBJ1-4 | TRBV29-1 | CSVTRGIGEKLFF
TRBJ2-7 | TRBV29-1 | CSVHTSYEQYF
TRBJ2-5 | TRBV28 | CASSFRRETPETQYF
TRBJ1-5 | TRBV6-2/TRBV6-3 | CASSYTVQGRPRHF
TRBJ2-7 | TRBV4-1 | CASSPGVSGMEYERYF
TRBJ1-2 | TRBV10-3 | CAISEWGQGHLYGYTF
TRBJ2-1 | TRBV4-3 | CASSQDRASSYNEQFF
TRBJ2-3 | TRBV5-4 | CASSGLAGESTSTDTQYF
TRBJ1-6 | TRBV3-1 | CASSHLVGLGNSPLHF
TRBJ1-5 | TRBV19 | CASSHGGGGQPQHF
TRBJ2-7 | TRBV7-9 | CASSPGGRLNYEQYF
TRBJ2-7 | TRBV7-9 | CASSLEGPHEQYF
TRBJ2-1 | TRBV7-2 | CASSLTGILEFHNEQFF
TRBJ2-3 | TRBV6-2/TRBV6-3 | CASSYPSRGRTDTQYF
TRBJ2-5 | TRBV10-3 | CAISVSGEETQYF
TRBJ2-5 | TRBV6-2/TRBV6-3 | CASSYFGGEEPQYF
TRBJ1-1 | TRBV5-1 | CASSWTGHRVANTEAFF
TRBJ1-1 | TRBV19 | CASSNMDRILMNTEAFF
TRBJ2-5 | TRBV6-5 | CASSYSSDQETQYF
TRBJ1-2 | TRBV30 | CAWSYLSGAYGYTF
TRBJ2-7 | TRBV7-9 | CASSSFTGGLAHEQYF
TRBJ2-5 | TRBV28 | CASSPIADQETQYF
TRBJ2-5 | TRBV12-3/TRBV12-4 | CASSLQGFRTQYF
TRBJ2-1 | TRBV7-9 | CAITDGGDNEQFF
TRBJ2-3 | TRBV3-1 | CASSQGAGGPSADTQYF
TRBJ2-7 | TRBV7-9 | CASSSSAGGEQYF
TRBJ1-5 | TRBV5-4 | CASSLGAGQPQHF
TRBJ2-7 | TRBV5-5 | CASSFRLAGAYEQYF
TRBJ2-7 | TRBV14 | CASSPQTSVYEQYF
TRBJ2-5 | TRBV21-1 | CASSKAARSSLQETQYF
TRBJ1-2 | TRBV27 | CASSSIQRTAEYGYTF
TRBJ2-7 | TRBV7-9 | CASSPRSIGTSGYEQYF
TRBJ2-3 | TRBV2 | CASSVAGVPDTQYF
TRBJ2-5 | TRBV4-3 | CASSQDESGGATQYF
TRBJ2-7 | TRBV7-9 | CASAQGAWEQYF
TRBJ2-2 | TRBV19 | CASSIRGTGELFF
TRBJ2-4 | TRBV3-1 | CASSHNGGLAKNNQYF
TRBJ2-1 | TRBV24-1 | CATSDIRGVEQFF
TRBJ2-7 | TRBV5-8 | CASSLVEGALYEQYF
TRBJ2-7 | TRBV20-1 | CSALGAGLAYEQYF
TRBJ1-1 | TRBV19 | CASSMDSWGSTEAFF
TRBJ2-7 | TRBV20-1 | CSAREQGINYEQYF
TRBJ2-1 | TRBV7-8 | CASSLLLEQFF
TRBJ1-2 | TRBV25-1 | CASISRGPGLYGYTF
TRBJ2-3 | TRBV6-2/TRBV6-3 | CARRYSTSGGPDTQYF